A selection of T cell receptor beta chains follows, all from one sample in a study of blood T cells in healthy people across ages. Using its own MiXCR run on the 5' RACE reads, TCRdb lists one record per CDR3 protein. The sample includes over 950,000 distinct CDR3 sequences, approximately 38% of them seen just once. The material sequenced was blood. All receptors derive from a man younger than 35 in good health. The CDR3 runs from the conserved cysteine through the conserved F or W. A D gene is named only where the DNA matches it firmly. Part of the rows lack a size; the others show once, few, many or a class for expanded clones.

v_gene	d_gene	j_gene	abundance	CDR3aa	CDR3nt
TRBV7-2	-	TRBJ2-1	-	CASSLESHNEQFF	TGTGCCAGCAGCTTAGAGTCCCACAATGAGCAGTTCTTC
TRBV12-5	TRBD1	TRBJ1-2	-	CASGVGKGTGGSGYTF	TGTGCTAGTGGCGTAGGAAAAGGGACAGGGGGAAGTGGCTACACCTTC
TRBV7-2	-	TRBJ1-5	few	CASSLRGVQPQHF	TGTGCCAGCAGCTTAAGGGGTGTCCAGCCCCAGCATTTT
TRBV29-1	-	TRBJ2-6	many	CSAFESGANVLTF	TGCAGCGCGTTTGAATCTGGGGCCAACGTCCTGACTTTC
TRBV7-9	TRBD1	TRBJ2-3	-	CASSLRQGLSTDTQYF	TGTGCCAGCAGCCTACGACAGGGTTTATCGACAGATACGCAGTATTTT
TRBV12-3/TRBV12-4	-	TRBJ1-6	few	CASSLRGVGNSPLHF	TGTGCCAGCAGTTTGAGGGGTGTTGGGAATTCACCCCTCCACTTT
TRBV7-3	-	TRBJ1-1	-	CASSLDGGTEAFF	TGTGCCAGCAGCTTGGACGGGGGCACTGAAGCTTTCTTT
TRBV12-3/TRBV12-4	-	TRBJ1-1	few	CASSFDGQWAEAFF	TGTGCCAGCAGTTTCGACGGACAATGGGCTGAAGCTTTCTTT
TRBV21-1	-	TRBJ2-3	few	CASSKDGDQGTDTQYF	TGTGCCAGCAGCAAAGATGGAGACCAAGGCACAGATACGCAGTATTTT
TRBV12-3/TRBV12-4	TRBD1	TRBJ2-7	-	CASRHRDRPGLEQYF	TGTGCCAGCAGGCACCGGGACAGGCCTGGCCTTGAGCAGTACTTC
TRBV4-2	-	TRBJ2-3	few	CASNPGSTDTQYF	TGTGCCAGCAACCCAGGGAGCACAGATACGCAGTATTTT
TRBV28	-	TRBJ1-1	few	CASSPPPMGMNTEAFF	TGTGCCAGCAGTCCCCCCCCGATGGGGATGAACACTGAAGCTTTCTTT
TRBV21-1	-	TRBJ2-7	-	CAKRPQSYEQYF	TGTGCCAAACGCCCCCAAAGCTACGAGCAGTACTTC
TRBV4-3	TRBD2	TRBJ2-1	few	CASSPDPPSGTYNEQFF	TGCGCCAGCAGCCCAGACCCCCCTAGCGGGACCTACAATGAGCAGTTCTTC
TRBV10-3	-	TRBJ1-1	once	CAISEVPGAEAVF	TGTGCCATCAGTGAGGTACCGGGGGCTGAAGCGGTCTTT
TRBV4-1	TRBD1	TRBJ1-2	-	CASKDMDREGDGYTF	TGCGCCAGCAAGGATATGGACAGGGAGGGAGATGGCTACACCTTC
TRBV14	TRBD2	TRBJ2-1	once	CASSRGLAVQETQFF	TGTGCCAGCAGCCGAGGACTAGCCGTCCAAGAGACCCAGTTCTTC
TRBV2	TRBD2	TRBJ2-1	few	CASIWGTSGVNEQFF	TGTGCCAGCATTTGGGGGACTAGCGGGGTCAATGAGCAGTTCTTC
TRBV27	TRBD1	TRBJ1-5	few	CASSFRTGLDQPQHF	TGTGCCAGCAGTTTTCGGACAGGGCTTGATCAGCCCCAGCATTTT
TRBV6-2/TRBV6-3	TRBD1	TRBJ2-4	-	CASTGSGQGILVQYF	TGTGCCAGCACAGGGTCGGGACAGGGCATCTTGGTCCAGTACTTC
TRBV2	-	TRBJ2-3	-	CASSGDPTTDTQYF	TGTGCCAGCAGCGGGGACCCGACCACAGATACGCAGTATTTT
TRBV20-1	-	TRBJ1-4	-	CSARPGTLSEKLFF	TGCAGTGCTAGACCGGGGACTCTGAGTGAAAAACTGTTTTTT
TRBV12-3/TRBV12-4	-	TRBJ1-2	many	CASSPTGNNYGYTF	TGTGCCAGCAGTCCTACAGGGAATAACTATGGCTACACCTTC
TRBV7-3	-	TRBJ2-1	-	CASSLTPAPYNEQFF	TGTGCCAGCAGCTTAACCCCAGCCCCCTACAATGAGCAGTTCTTC
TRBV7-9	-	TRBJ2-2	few	CASSLWRPPLRELFF	TGTGCCAGCAGCTTATGGCGCCCACCTTTGAGGGAGCTGTTTTTT
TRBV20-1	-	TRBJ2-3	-	CSASFREDTDTQYF	TGCAGTGCTAGTTTCAGGGAGGATACAGATACGCAGTATTTT
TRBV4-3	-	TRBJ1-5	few	CASSQDWDFGANQPQHF	TGCGCCAGCAGCCAAGATTGGGATTTCGGGGCCAATCAGCCCCAGCATTTT
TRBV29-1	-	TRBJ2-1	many	CSVRDSVYNEQFF	TGCAGCGTACGGGACTCCGTATACAATGAGCAGTTCTTC
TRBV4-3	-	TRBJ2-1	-	CASSQSDNSYNEQFF	TGCGCCAGCAGCCAGTCGGACAATTCCTACAATGAGCAGTTCTTC
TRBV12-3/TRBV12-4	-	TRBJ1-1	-	CASTSGGKNTEAFF	TGTGCCAGCACCTCGGGGGGTAAGAACACTGAAGCTTTCTTT
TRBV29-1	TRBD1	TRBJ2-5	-	CSVLGDRVGPETQYF	TGCAGCGTTCTCGGAGACAGGGTCGGTCCTGAGACCCAGTACTTC
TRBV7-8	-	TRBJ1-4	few	CASSLIDSSNEKLFF	TGTGCCAGCAGCTTAATAGACAGCTCTAATGAAAAACTGTTTTTT
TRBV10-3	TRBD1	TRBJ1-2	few	CAITPDRDYGYTF	TGTGCCATCACTCCGGACAGGGACTATGGCTACACCTTC
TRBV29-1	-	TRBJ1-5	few	CSVVSTSNQPQHF	TGCAGCGTTGTAAGCACTAGCAATCAGCCCCAGCATTTT
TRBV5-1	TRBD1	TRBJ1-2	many	CASSLTGNGYTF	TGTGCCAGCAGTTTGACAGGGAACGGCTACACCTTC
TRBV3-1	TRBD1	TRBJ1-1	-	CASSQGWRGLSEAFF	TGTGCCAGCAGCCAAGGGTGGAGGGGGCTTAGTGAAGCTTTCTTT
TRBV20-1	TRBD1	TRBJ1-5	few	CSANRGRLGNQPQHF	TGCAGTGCGAACAGGGGGCGCCTCGGCAATCAGCCCCAGCATTTT
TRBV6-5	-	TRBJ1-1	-	CASRPGSRTTEAFF	TGTGCCAGCAGACCGGGAAGCCGGACCACTGAAGCTTTCTTT
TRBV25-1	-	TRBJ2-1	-	CASSEIGSSYNEQFF	TGTGCCAGCAGTGAAATTGGGAGCTCCTACAATGAGCAGTTCTTC
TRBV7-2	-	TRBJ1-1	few	CASSSQYNTEAFF	TGTGCCAGCAGCTCACAGTACAATACTGAAGCTTTCTTT
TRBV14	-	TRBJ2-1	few	CASSQEGVRRFF	TGTGCCAGCAGCCAAGAAGGCGTCCGGAGGTTCTTC